These T cell receptor beta chains were read from a single sample in a study of identical twins. Each CDR3 protein gets one entry after TCRdb re-called the 5' RACE reads with MiXCR. The table has about 890,000 distinct CDR3 sequences, approximately 13% seen once. These records were also assigned to another study, of yellow fever vaccine responses in identical twins.

The source material was PBMCs. The source is a woman between 18 and 29 years old in good health. Both conserved end residues are part of each CDR3. Each record gives: J gene, D gene, clone size, V gene, CDR3 protein, CDR3 DNA. D genes are given only for firm matches. The size of a clone is reported for some rows only, either as once, few or many, or as a class for expanded clones.

>TRBJ2-5|.|.|TRBV5-1
CASSFGGAARQETQYF
TGCGCCAGCAGCTTCGGAGGGGCGGCTAGACAAGAGACCCAGTACTTC
>TRBJ2-1|TRBD2|many|TRBV25-1
CASSALAGLYNEQFF
TGTGCCAGCAGTGCCCTAGCGGGACTGTACAATGAGCAGTTCTTC
>TRBJ2-5|TRBD2|few|TRBV6-5
CASSYRRLASQETQYF
TGTGCCAGCAGTTACAGGAGACTAGCGAGCCAAGAGACCCAGTACTTC
>TRBJ1-1|TRBD1|.|TRBV5-1
CASSFRQGAGNTEAFF
TGCGCCAGCAGCTTCCGGCAGGGGGCTGGAAACACTGAAGCTTTCTTT
>TRBJ2-7|.|.|TRBV2
CASTPGSLGYEQYF
TGTGCCAGCACCCCGGGAAGTTTGGGATACGAGCAGTACTTC
>TRBJ2-2|TRBD2|many|TRBV29-1
CSVGTSVGTGELFF
TGCAGCGTCGGGACTAGCGTGGGCACCGGGGAGCTGTTTTTT
>TRBJ2-2|TRBD2|many|TRBV12-3/TRBV12-4
CASSRTSANTGELFF
TGTGCCAGCAGCCGGACTAGCGCGAACACCGGGGAGCTGTTTTTT
>TRBJ1-4|.|.|TRBV7-9
CASSRTGTMDEKLFF
TGTGCCAGCAGCCGGACCGGAACGATGGATGAAAAACTGTTTTTT
>TRBJ2-1|TRBD2|few|TRBV24-1
CATSDSGTSGGRSLNEQFF
TGTGCCACCAGTGACTCCGGGACTAGCGGGGGACGGTCCCTCAATGAGCAGTTCTTC
>TRBJ2-1|TRBD2|.|TRBV5-1
CASSLKGLAGGPGNEQFF
TGCGCCAGCAGCTTGAAGGGACTAGCGGGAGGGCCAGGGAATGAGCAGTTCTTC